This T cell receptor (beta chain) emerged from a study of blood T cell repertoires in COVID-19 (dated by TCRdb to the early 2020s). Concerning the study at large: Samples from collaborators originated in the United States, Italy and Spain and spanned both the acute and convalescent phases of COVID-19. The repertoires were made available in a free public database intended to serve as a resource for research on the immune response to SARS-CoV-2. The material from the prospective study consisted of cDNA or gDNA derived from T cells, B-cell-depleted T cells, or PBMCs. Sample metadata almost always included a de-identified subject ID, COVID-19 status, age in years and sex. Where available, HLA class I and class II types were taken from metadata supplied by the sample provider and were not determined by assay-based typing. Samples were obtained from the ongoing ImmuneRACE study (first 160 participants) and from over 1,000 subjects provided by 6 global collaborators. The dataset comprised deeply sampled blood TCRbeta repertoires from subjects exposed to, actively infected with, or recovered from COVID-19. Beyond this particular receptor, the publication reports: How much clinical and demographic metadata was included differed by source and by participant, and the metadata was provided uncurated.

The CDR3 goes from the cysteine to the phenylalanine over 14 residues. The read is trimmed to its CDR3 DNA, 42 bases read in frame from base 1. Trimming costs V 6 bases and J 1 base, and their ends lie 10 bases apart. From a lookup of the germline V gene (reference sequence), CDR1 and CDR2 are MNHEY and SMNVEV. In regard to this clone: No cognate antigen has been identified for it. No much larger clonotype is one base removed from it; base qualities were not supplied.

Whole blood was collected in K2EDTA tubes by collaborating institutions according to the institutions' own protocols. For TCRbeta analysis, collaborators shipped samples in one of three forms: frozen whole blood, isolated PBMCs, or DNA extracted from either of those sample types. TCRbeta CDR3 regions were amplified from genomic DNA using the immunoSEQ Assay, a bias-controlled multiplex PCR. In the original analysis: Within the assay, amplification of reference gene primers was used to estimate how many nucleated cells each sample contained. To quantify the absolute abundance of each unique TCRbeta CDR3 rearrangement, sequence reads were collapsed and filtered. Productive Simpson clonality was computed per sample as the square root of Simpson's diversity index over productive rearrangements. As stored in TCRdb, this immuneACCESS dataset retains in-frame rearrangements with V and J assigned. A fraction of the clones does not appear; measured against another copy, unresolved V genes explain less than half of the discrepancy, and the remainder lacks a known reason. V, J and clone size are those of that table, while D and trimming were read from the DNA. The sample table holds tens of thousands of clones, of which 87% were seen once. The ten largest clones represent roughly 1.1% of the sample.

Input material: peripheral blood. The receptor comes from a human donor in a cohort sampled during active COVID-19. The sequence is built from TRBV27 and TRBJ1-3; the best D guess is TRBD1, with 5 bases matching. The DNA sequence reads TGTGCCAGCAGGGGGCGGAATTCTGGAAACACCATATATTTT. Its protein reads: CASRGRNSGNTIYF.